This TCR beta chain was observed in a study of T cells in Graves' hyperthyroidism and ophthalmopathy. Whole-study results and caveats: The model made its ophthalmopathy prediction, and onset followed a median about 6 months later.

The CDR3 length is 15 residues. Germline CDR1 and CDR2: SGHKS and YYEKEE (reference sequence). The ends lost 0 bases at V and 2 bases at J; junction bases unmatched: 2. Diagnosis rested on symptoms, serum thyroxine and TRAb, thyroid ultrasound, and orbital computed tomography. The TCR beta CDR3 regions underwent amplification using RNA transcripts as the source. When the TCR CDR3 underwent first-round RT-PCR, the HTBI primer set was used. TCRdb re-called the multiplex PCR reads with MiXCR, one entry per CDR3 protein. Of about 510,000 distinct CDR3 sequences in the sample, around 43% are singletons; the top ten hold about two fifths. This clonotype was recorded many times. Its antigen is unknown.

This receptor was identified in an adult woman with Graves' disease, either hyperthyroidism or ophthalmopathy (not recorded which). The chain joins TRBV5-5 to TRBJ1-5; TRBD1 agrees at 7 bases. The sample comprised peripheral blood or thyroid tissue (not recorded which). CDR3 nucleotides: TGTGCCAGCAGCTTGGACAGGGGAGGCAATCAGCCCCAGCATTTT. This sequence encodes CASSLDRGGNQPQHF.